These T cell receptor beta chains were read from a single sample in a study of OX40 agonist ivuxolimab in advanced cancers. Only in-frame clones appear in the TCRdb table, and some are missing; sequencing was by immunoSEQ multiplex PCR. Here the sample spans 60,000 or so clones, approximately 85% being singletons. This specimen consisted of CD4+ or CD8+ T cells sorted from blood, obtained in a trial of the OX40 agonist ivuxolimab. The origin of the receptors is an adult with an advanced solid tumor such as melanoma, head and neck, liver or kidney cancer. Both conserved end residues are part of each CDR3.

V	J	CDR3
TRBV5-6	TRBJ2-3	CASSLATDTQYF
TRBV27	TRBJ1-5	CATRPTWQGDQPQHF
TRBV9	TRBJ1-1	CASSRTVENEEAFF
TRBV5-8	TRBJ1-5	CASSPWTGQPQHF
TRBV18	TRBJ2-3	CASSLLRDPDTQYF
TRBV2	TRBJ2-7	CASSEAALYRGNYEQYF
TRBV2	TRBJ2-7	CASIDPGQTTYEQYF
TRBV2	TRBJ2-7	CASSVDRGKGEQYF
TRBV5-4	TRBJ2-3	CASSLVDTDTQYF
TRBV5-6	TRBJ2-5	CASSPGVAGGHFQETQYF
TRBV6-6	TRBJ2-7	CASSYESYEQYF
TRBV7-9	TRBJ1-1	CASSPQGGGTEAFF
TRBV9	TRBJ2-2	CASRTTRTAGELFF
TRBV5-1	TRBJ2-7	CASSLGDSSEQYF
TRBV2	TRBJ2-7	CASVEEANYEQYF
TRBV5-1	TRBJ2-7	CASSLVMAGRFSSYEQYF
TRBV7-2	TRBJ2-1	CASSPSNEQFF
TRBV25-1	TRBJ2-7	CASGGHPYEQYF
TRBV30	TRBJ1-2	CAWGRDRDGYGYTF
TRBV27	TRBJ2-1	CASITSGGDPYNEQFF
TRBV19	TRBJ1-2	CASSTAPGGGYTF
TRBV29-1	TRBJ2-7	CSAGTAYEQYF
TRBV6-5	TRBJ1-2	CASSSTLANYGYTF
TRBV18	TRBJ1-6	CASSGDGHNSPLHF
TRBV5-1	TRBJ2-5	CASSFLSGGSETQYF
TRBV4-2	TRBJ2-2	CASSQASGGAFGELFF
TRBV4-1	TRBJ2-3	CASSQGTSGGSDTQYF
TRBV7-2	TRBJ2-2	CASSPSTNTGELFF
TRBV10-2	-	CASRRGQGAGEQYF
TRBV7-3	TRBJ2-1	CASSLRPSGDDEQFF
TRBV5-1	TRBJ2-5	CASSPGLAGVETQYF
TRBV6-1	TRBJ1-2	CASSEVAGRYGYTF
TRBV7-9	TRBJ1-3	CASSLGDFSGNTIYF
TRBV11-2	TRBJ1-5	CASSQGNQPQHF
TRBV19	TRBJ2-3	CASHMVGGSTDTQYF
TRBV7-3	TRBJ1-6	CASSPDSDSPLHF
TRBV7-8	TRBJ2-1	CASSYLRVISSYNEQFF
TRBV6-1	TRBJ2-1	CASSATGLAGVSYNEQFF
TRBV7-8	TRBJ1-1	CASSLGGRGLRPRNMNTEAFF
TRBV7-9	TRBJ1-3	CASSSPRDSGNTIYF
TRBV13	TRBJ2-1	CASSLVEIAGDPRDEQFF
TRBV7-9	TRBJ2-3	CASSLGTGEADTQYF
TRBV5-1	TRBJ2-5	CASSLMLAGQETQYF
TRBV6-6	TRBJ1-1	CASRPGEANTEAFF
TRBV7-9	TRBJ1-4	CASSQLGQGNEKLFF
TRBV7-9	TRBJ1-2	CASSLADRDNYGYTF
TRBV6-5	TRBJ1-1	CASRWHTNTEAFF
TRBV11-1	TRBJ2-3	CASSRRGSTDTQYF
TRBV11-1	TRBJ1-6	CASSLLGGSGDNSPLHF
TRBV29-1	TRBJ1-4	CSVEETTQVIREKLFF
TRBV4-2	TRBJ2-1	CASSQDFTGYNEQFF
TRBV18	TRBJ1-3	CASTSTDPSGNTIYF
TRBV2	TRBJ1-5	CASSAGTGTKFSNQPQHF
TRBV7-9	TRBJ1-5	CASSPQGGSNQPQHF